These 18 T cell receptor beta chains came from one sample sequenced in a study of blood T cells in healthy people across ages. Next came a second PCR, run for about 7 to 12 cycles, which used a sample-barcoded 5' primer along with a J-beta primer mix. Each CDR3 protein gets one entry after TCRdb re-called the 5' RACE reads with MiXCR. Here the sample spans roughly 680,000 distinct CDR3 sequences, roughly half being singletons. Material for sequencing was blood. The origin of the receptors is a woman older than 75 in good health.

This chain connects TRBV20-1 to TRBJ2-5; 7 bases are shared with TRBD1. Judging by the DNA end, TRBJ2-7 fits better; the J call may be wrong. The CDR3 spans 13 residues. Germline V gives CDR1 DFQATT, CDR2 SNEGSKA (reference sequence). In DNA form, the CDR3 reads TGCAGTGCAAAGACAGGGCCAGGCGACGAGCAGTACTTC. It is translated as CSAKTGPGDEQYF.

There are a few counts of this clonotype. This chain joins TRBV5-1 and TRBJ2-7; 7 bases agree with TRBD2. Germline lookup yields CDR1 SGHRS and CDR2 YFSETQ. After removal of 0 bases from V and 1 base from J, the junction contained 4 bases not matched to a gene. The CDR3 consists of 15 residues. The CDR3 loop reads CASSLGGGASYEQYF. The DNA for the CDR3 is TGCGCCAGCAGCTTGGGGGGGGGAGCGTCCTACGAGCAGTACTTC.

The rearrangement joins TRBV20-1 to TRBJ1-5, with a weak D call TRBD1 (6 bases). Germline values: CDR1 DFQATT, CDR2 SNEGSKA (reference sequence). Trimming pared 2 bases from V and 6 bases from J, leaving 23 bases between. The CDR3 totals 17 residues. The CDR3 is CSARPIGGGASGQPQHF. The CDR3, as DNA: TGCAGTGCTAGACCAATTGGGGGCGGGGCGAGCGGTCAGCCCCAGCATTTT.

The chain recombines TRBV20-1 with TRBJ2-1; D gene uncertain. V was trimmed by 6 bases and J by 7 bases, leaving 13 bases between them. CDR3 length equals 12 residues. Germline values: CDR1 DFQATT, CDR2 SNEGSKA (reference sequence). CDR3 bases: TGCAGTGCACCGCGGACGGAAAATGAGCAGTTCTTC. Translating gives CSAPRTENEQFF.

As for this clonotype: A junction end diverges from the germline sequence, so it may reflect a read error. This chain joins TRBV20-1 and TRBJ1-1; D uncertain. The germline V gene has CDR1 DFQATT and CDR2 SNEGSKA (reference sequence). The CDR3 covers 13 residues. Here the CDR3 DNA reads TGCAGTGCTCCCACCCAGATGAACCCTGAAGCTTTCTTT. Its translation is CSAPTQMNPEAFF.

This clonotype was detected ten times or more. The CDR3 region has the DNA TGTGCCAGCAGCTCCAGATCATACATAACGGGGAATGAGCAGTTCTTC. It codes for CASSSRSYITGNEQFF. The rearrangement joins TRBV7-9 to TRBJ2-1; D possibly corresponds to TRBD2 (5 bases). There are 16 residues in the CDR3. Trimming pared 4 bases from V and 7 bases from J, leaving 20 bases between. Germline V CDR1 and CDR2: SEHNR, FQNEAQ (reference sequence).

About this clonotype: One end of the junction varies from germline; a read error may be responsible. The chain uses TRBV7-7 and TRBJ2-7, with D perhaps matching TRBD2 (6 bases). The better agreement between TRBJ2-5 and the DNA end casts doubt on the J call. Germline values: CDR1 SSHAT, CDR2 FNYEAQ (reference sequence). This CDR3 is built from 13 residues. CDR3 in amino acids: CANSSGLKETQYF. DNA of the CDR3: TGTGCCAACAGCTCGGGACTGAAAGAGACCCAGTACTTC.

The sample holds many counts of this clonotype. The chain joins TRBV12-3 or TRBV12-4 to TRBJ2-1; D possibly corresponds to TRBD1 (7 bases). V was trimmed by 6 bases and J by 6 bases, leaving 15 bases between them. The CDR3 spans 14 residues. The CDR3 bases are TGTGCCAGCAGGGGGGGACAGATGCCCAATGAGCAGTTCTTC. Its protein is CASRGGQMPNEQFF.

This clonotype was counted between two and nine times. The chain uses TRBV20-1 and TRBJ1-5; possible D gene TRBD1, 5 bases. The CDR3 extends over 15 amino acids. Germline V gives CDR1 DFQATT, CDR2 SNEGSKA (reference sequence). Trimming pared 1 base from V and 2 bases from J, leaving 12 bases between. The CDR3 spells CSARVEGFGNQPQHF. The CDR3 coding sequence is TGCAGTGCTAGAGTAGAGGGGTTTGGCAATCAGCCCCAGCATTTT.

This clonotype was seen repeatedly, ten times or more. This chain connects TRBV7-9 to TRBJ2-3; D is undetermined. Per the germline V gene, CDR1 is SEHNR and CDR2 is FQNEAQ (reference sequence). Trimming took 3 bases from V and 7 from J, leaving 11 bases between them. The CDR3 runs 13 residues. This CDR3 reads CASSLGLGNTQYF. CDR3 nucleotide sequence: TGTGCCAGCAGCTTGGGCCTAGGAAATACGCAGTATTTT.

Concerning this clonotype: A much larger clonotype is one base distant, so this may be a read error. The chain couples TRBV27 to TRBJ2-5, with 8 bases identical to TRBD2. The CDR3 length is 16 residues. Germline V lookup: CDR1 MNHEY, CDR2 SMNVEV (reference sequence). V dropped 5 bases and J dropped 11; count of bases not matched to a gene: 19. The CDR3 nucleotides read TGTGCCAGCAGTCACAGCGGGAGCCCTTTTTACAATGAGCAGTACTTC. It encodes CASSHSGSPFYNEQYF.

In the case of this clonotype: A much larger clone sits a single nucleotide away, making a read error possible. The chain is built from TRBV15 and TRBJ2-7; the D is unclear. CDR1 and CDR2 (germline): LNHNV, YYDKDF (reference sequence). V shed 1 base and J shed 12 bases, with 16 bases lying between them. The CDR3 has 13 residues. The CDR3, as DNA: TGTGCCACCAGCAGAGCTGCGGCGGAGACCCGGTACTTC. Amino acid sequence: CATSRAAAETRYF.

The V gene is TRBV28, the J gene TRBJ2-1; D may be TRBD1 or TRBD2 (5 bases each). CDR1 is MDHEN, CDR2 SYDVKM, per germline. The CDR3 is 12 residues long. V was cut by 10 bases and J by 13 bases, with 20 bases left in between. The CDR3 nucleotides are TGTGCCACCGAGGGGACCCCGGTTGGACAGTTCTTC. Its translation is CATEGTPVGQFF.

This clonotype has only a few counts. V usage is TRBV4-1 and J usage is TRBJ2-3; 12 nucleotides agree with TRBD2. The CDR3 contains 20 residues. Looked up from germline, CDR1 is MGHRA and CDR2 is YSYEKL. Germline trimming cut 0 bases from V and 5 bases from J; bases unmatched to any gene: 15. The CDR3 DNA is TGCGCCAGCAGCCAAGACGCTAGCGGGAGGGCCTCGGTTCGGGGAGATACGCAGTATTTT. It is translated as CASSQDASGRASVRGDTQYF.

Turning to this clonotype: The conserved phenylalanine or tryptophan is not found at the CDR3 terminus, so this likely reflects a read error. The DNA is left out, because the CDR3 cannot be placed on it with certainty; the CDR3 is given as TCRdb lists it. The rearrangement links TRBV7-6 to TRBJ2-1; the D call TRBD2 from the table was never checked on the DNA. With termini counted, the CDR3 has 19 amino acids. Germline CDR1 and CDR2: SGHVS and FNYEAQ. The CDR3 sequence: CASSLGVGLAGSGRNEQFI.

This clonotype was seen at least ten times. The V gene is TRBV6-6, the J gene TRBJ1-2; tentative D call: TRBD1 (5 bases). Germline lookup yields CDR1 MNHNY and CDR2 SVGAGI (reference sequence). The CDR3 covers 13 residues. The V and J ends lost 6 bases and 4 bases respectively, with 12 bases between them. CDR3 residues: CASSPGRGYGYTF. As DNA, the CDR3 is TGTGCCAGCAGCCCGGGACGGGGCTATGGCTACACCTTC.

V usage is TRBV2 and J usage is TRBJ2-1; 8 positions agree with TRBD1. CDR3 length: 14 amino acids. The trim removed 7 bases at V and 5 bases at J, leaving 7 bases unmatched. The V gene's germline CDR1 is SNHLY and CDR2 FYNNEI. CDR3 loop: CASTGQGYDNEQFF. DNA of the CDR3: TGTGCCAGCACTGGACAGGGTTACGACAATGAGCAGTTCTTC.

This clonotype has ten or more counts. The chain couples TRBV20-1 to TRBJ2-5; D may be TRBD1 or TRBD2 (5 bases each). Germline CDR1 is DFQATT and CDR2 is SNEGSKA (reference sequence). The CDR3 has 13 amino acids. Trimming cost V 5 bases and J 5 bases, with 15 bases left between them. CDR3 nucleotide sequence: TGCAGTGCTCGCTGGGGGTTTAGGGAGACCCAGTACTTC. The encoded protein is CSARWGFRETQYF.